The following is a T cell receptor beta chain sequence with its context. Many counts were recorded for this clonotype. The specificity of this receptor is unknown. No base quality values were provided; no much bigger clone lies one nucleotide off. CDR3 length: 15 amino acids, cysteine to phenylalanine. Here the CDR3 DNA is all that survives: 45 bases in frame from base 1. Trimming takes 6 bases from V and 0 bases from J, and the germline ends sit 15 bases apart. CDR1 is given as SGHVS and CDR2 as FQNEAQ, both from the germline V gene. Stable Graves' hyperthyroidism was defined as no progression to ophthalmopathy during 18 months of follow-up. Hyperthyroidism patients were newly diagnosed, with disease duration under 2 months, and aged 18 to 65 years. Any patient with an uncontrolled infection, another autoimmune disease, pregnancy or lactation was excluded. Diagnoses were based on clinical symptoms, serum thyroxine and TRAb, thyroid ultrasound and orbital computed tomography. PBMCs were isolated from 10 ml of fresh peripheral blood by Ficoll-Paque density gradient centrifugation. Total RNA was extracted using Trizol reagent, and RNA quality was assessed on an Agilent 2100 Bioanalyzer.

The TCR beta CDR3 regions were amplified from RNA transcripts. The TCR CDR3 was subjected to a first round of RT-PCR using the HTBI primer set and the Qiagen OneStep RT-PCR kit. A second multiplex PCR round built the libraries, followed by size selection and purification. Paired-end sequencing of the libraries was performed with 100 bp reads on an Illumina HiSeq2000. Per the authors' processing: SOAPnuke was used to process the raw data, removing reads that contained adapters or uncalled bases, had a mean Phred below 15, or lacked an exact match to the constant primer or identifier. High-quality paired reads were merged with COPE v1.2.5, and unique nucleotide sequences were defined as clonotypes. MiTCR v1.1 was used to align the clonotypes against IMGT TRBV, TRBD and TRBJ reference segments. Analysis was restricted to V-J combinations with a frequency above 0.0001, which covered just over 98% of repertoires. The TCS score was defined as F50 (clonal expansion) divided by E x V (chaos), with BLOSUM62-based TCRdist calculated between CDR3 peptides within each V-J. Welch's t-statistics and random forest reduced 450 to 600 V-J features to 13, which were used in a naive Bayes classifier (R e1071). TCRdb handled the public reads itself, with Q25 trimming in fastp and clone calling in MiXCR, and kept productive beta chains. Here each entry gathers all rows of one CDR3 protein and keeps the most common genes and DNA. The V and J calls and clone size come from TCRdb's table, not from the authors' own analysis. Present in this sample are about 320,000 distinct CDR3 sequences, 16% of which were seen just once. Approximately 35% of the sample is taken by the ten largest.

This sample is part of a study of T cells in Graves' hyperthyroidism and ophthalmopathy (dated by TCRdb to about 2019). For the study in its entirety: Peripheral blood samples were taken at initial diagnosis, before any treatment was given. To identify distinguishing TCR V-J signatures, a discovery cohort of roughly 100 patients was used, comprising 40 to 45 with Graves' ophthalmopathy and some 60 with stable Graves' hyperthyroidism. Prospective prediction of ophthalmopathy was tested in an independent validation cohort consisting of some 19 hyperthyroidism patients and approximately 16 patients who later progressed to ophthalmopathy. The approximately 100 discovery patients were divided at random into training and test sets in a 7:3 ratio. The study also compared thyroid tissue and blood T-cell repertoires from over 5 Graves' hyperthyroidism patients. After sampling, hyperthyroidism patients received methimazole starting at 30 mg daily, and ophthalmopathy patients received high-dose intravenous methylprednisolone. The paper reports TCR Vbeta CDR3 sequencing of 130 to 150 peripheral blood samples: under 45 ophthalmopathy, 70 to 85 hyperthyroidism and 17 progressor patients. General study outcomes and caveats: No statistical method was used to set the sample size in advance, and investigators knew the group allocation. In validation, the model predicted progression to ophthalmopathy a median of about 5.9 months before onset, with approximately 68% sensitivity and nearly 75% specificity. Most expanded thyroid clonotypes (frequency above 0.001) were also detected in blood, a finding suggesting that blood repertoires may reflect thyroid immune responses. In cross-validation, a model built on a 13 V-J signature told ophthalmopathy apart from stable hyperthyroidism with just under 90% sensitivity and about 81% specificity, and in testing the same model reached 80%/75%.

The sample consisted of blood. The sequence came from a man aged 25-45 years with Graves' hyperthyroidism. Here the chain combines TRBV7-8 and TRBJ2-7, with the D call tentatively TRBD1 or TRBD2, each fitting 6 bases. The DNA is as follows: TGTGCCAGCAGACAGGTAGGGGGAGGCTCCTACGAGCAGTACTTC. Translated, this gives CASRQVGGGSYEQYF.